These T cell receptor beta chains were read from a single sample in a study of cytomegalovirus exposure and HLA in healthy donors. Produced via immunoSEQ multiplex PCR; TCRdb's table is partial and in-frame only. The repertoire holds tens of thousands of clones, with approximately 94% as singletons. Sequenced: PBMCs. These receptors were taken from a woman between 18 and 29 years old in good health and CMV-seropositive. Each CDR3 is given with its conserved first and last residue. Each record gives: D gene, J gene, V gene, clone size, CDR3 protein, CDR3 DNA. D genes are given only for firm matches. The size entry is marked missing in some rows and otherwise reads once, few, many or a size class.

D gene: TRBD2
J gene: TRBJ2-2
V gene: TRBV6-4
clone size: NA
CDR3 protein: CASRTSGGTGELFF
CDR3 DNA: TGTGCCAGCAGGACTAGCGGGGGTACCGGGGAGCTGTTTTTT

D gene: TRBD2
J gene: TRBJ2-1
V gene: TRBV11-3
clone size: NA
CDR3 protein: CASSSGLAGARQFF
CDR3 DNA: TGTGCCAGCAGCTCCGGACTAGCGGGGGCACGGCAGTTCTTC

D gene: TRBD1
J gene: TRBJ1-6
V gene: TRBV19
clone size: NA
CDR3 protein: CASSTRTGGNSPLHF
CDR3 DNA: TGTGCCAGTAGTACCCGGACAGGCGGGAATTCACCCCTCCACTTT

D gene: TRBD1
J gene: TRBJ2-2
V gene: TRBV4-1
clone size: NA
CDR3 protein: CASSRPGQGKYYQDTGELFF
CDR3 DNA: TGCGCCAGCAGCCGACCGGGACAGGGAAAATATTATCAGGACACCGGGGAGCTGTTTTTT

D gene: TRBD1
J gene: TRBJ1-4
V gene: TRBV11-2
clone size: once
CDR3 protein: CASSAGGPNEKLFF
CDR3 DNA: TGTGCCAGCAGCGCAGGGGGACCAAATGAAAAACTGTTTTTT

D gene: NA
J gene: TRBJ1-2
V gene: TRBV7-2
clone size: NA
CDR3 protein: CASRLAANYGYTF
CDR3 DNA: TGTGCCAGCAGACTGGCGGCTAACTATGGCTACACCTTC

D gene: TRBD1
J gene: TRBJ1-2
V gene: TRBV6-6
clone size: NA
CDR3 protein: CASRTSGQGRQGYTF
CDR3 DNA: TGTGCCAGCAGAACCTCGGGACAGGGAAGGCAGGGCTACACCTTC

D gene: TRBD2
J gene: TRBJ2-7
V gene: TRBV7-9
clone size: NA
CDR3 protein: CASRSGGASYEQYF
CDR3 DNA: TGTGCCAGCAGGAGCGGGGGGGCTTCCTACGAGCAGTACTTC

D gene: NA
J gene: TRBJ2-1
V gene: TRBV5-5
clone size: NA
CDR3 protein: CASSLSEVLSYNEQFF
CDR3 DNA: TGTGCCAGCAGCTTGAGTGAGGTCCTGTCCTACAATGAGCAGTTCTTC

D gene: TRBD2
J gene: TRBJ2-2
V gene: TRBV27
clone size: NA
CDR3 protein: CASSRAGGPTGELFF
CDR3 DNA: TGTGCCAGCAGTAGGGCGGGAGGGCCAACCGGGGAGCTGTTTTTT

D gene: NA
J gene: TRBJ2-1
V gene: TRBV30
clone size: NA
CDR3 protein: CAGSRMTSAGQFF
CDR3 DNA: TGTGCCGGGAGCAGAATGACATCGGCGGGGCAGTTCTTC

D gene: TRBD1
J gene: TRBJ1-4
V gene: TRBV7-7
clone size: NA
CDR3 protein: CASSATTGGGEKLFF
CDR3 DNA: TGTGCTAGCAGCGCCACGACAGGGGGAGGGGAAAAACTGTTTTTT

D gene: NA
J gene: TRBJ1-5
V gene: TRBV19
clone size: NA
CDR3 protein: CASSATLRGSGQPQHF
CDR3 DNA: TGTGCCAGTAGTGCCACCCTTAGGGGGTCCGGTCAGCCCCAGCATTTT